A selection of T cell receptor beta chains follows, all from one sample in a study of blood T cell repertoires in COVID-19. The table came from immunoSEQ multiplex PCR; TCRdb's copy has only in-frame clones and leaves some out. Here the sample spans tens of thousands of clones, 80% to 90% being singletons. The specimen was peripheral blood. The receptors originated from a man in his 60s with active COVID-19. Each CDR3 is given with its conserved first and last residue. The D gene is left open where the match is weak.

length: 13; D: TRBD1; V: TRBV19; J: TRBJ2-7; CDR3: CASRGQGPREQYF
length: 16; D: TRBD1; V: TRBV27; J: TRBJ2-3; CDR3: CASSLSPDRAMDTQYF
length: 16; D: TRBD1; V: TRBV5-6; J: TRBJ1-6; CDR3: CASSLARDRGNSPLHF
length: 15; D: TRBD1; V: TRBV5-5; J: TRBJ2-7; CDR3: CASSLADRGRNEQYF
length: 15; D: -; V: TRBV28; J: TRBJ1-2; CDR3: CASSLMESLGYGYTF
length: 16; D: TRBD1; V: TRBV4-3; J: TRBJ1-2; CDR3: CASSQDWTGGNYGYTF
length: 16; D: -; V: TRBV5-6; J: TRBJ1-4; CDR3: CASSSIQGSSNEKLFF
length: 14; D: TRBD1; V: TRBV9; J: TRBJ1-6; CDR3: CASSAQGAVSPLHF
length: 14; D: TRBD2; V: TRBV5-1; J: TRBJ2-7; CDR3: CASRPSGTSYEQYF
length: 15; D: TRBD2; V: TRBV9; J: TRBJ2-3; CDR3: CASSARGGSPDTQYF
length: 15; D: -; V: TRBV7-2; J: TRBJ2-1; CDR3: CASSLGQGSYNEQFF
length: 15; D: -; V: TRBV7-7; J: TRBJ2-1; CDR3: CASSPLGSSYNEQFF
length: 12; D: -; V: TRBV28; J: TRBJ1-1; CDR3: CASSLAQGEAFF
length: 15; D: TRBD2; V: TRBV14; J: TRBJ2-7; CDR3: CASSQEAGYSYEQYF
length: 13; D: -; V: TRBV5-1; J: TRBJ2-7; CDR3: CASSLGGYYEQYF
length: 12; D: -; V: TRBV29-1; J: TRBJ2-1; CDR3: CSVVGAYNEQFF
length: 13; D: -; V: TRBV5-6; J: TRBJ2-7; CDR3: CASSPGSPYEQYF
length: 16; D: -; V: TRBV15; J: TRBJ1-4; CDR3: CATSRAARQINEKLFF
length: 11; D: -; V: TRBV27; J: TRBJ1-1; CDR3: CATLGASEAFF
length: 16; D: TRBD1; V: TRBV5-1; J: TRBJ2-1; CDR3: CASSASGQGTSVEQFF
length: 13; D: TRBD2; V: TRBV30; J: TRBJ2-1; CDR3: CAVAGGYYNEQFF
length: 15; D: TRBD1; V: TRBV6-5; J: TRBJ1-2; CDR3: CASSPQDRVFYGYTF